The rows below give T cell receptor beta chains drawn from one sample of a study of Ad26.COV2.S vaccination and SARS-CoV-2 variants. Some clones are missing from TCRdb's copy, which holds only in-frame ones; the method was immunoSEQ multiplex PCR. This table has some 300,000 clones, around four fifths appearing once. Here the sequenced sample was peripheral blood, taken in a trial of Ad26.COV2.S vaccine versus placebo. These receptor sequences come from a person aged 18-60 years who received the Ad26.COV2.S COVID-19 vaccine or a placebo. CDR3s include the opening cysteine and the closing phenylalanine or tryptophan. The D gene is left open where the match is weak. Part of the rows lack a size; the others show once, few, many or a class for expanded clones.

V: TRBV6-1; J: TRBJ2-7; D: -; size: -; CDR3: CASSEPRAGNFYEQYF; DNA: TGTGCCAGCAGTGAACCTCGGGCCGGGAACTTCTACGAGCAGTACTTC
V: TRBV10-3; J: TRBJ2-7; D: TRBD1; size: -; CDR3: CAISATDRGLLKQYF; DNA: TGTGCCATCAGCGCCACGGACAGGGGCCTATTGAAGCAGTACTTC
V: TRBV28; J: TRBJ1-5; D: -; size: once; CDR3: CASRVWTAQGNQPQHF; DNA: TGTGCCAGCAGGGTATGGACAGCCCAGGGCAATCAGCCCCAGCATTTT
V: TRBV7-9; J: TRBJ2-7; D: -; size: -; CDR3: CASSRIVSEQYF; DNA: TGTGCCAGCAGCCGAATTGTTAGCGAGCAGTACTTC
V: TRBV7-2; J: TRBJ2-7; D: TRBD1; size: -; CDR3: CASRRSYRGLSLGEQYF; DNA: TGTGCCAGCAGACGGAGCTACAGGGGGCTAAGTTTGGGCGAGCAGTACTTC
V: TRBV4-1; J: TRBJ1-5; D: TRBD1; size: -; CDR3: CASRPDRVSNQPQHF; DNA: TGCGCCAGCAGACCTGACAGGGTTAGCAATCAGCCCCAGCATTTT
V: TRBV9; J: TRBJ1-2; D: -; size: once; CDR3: CASSAMSAPTEGYTF; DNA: TGTGCCAGCAGCGCGATGTCAGCACCTACTGAGGGCTACACCTTC
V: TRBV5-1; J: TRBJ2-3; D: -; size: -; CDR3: CASRPGPLLSDTQYF; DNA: TGCGCCAGCCGCCCAGGCCCCCTTTTATCAGATACGCAGTATTTT
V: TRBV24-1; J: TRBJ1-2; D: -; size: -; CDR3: CATSDPVPKRPYTF; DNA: TGTGCCACCAGTGACCCGGTCCCTAAAAGGCCCTACACCTTC
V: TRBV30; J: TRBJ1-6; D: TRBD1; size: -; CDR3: CAWSLPGQGQIGHSPLHF; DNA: TGTGCCTGGAGTCTACCGGGACAGGGCCAAATTGGGCATTCACCCCTCCACTTT
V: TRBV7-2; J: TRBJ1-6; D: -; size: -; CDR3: CASSPGVGAQSVNSPLHF; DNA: TGTGCCAGCAGCCCTGGGGTGGGGGCTCAGTCGGTTAATTCACCCCTCCACTTT
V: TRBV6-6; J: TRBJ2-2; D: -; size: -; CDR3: CASRLSTAGELFF; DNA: TGTGCCAGCAGATTATCTACGGCCGGGGAGCTGTTTTTT
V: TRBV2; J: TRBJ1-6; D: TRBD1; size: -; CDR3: CASTPVGQGVSPLHF; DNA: TGTGCCAGCACTCCGGTAGGACAGGGCGTCTCACCCCTCCACTTT
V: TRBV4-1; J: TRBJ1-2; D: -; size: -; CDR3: CASSQAGFTGYGYTF; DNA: TGCGCCAGCAGCCAGGCGGGGTTCACAGGGTATGGCTACACCTTC
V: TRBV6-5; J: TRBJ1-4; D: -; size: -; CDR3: CVARLGAATNEKLFF; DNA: TGTGTCGCCCGCCTAGGGGCCGCAACTAATGAAAAACTGTTTTTT
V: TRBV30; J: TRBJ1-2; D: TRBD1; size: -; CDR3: CAWSPGQESYTF; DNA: TGTGCCTGGAGTCCGGGACAGGAGAGCTACACCTTC
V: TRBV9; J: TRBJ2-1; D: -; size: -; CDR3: CASSPRDRIFINEQFF; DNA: TGTGCCAGCAGCCCGAGGGATCGCATTTTTATCAATGAGCAGTTCTTC
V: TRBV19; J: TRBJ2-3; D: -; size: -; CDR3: CASSQAPVGTDTQYF; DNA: TGTGCCAGTAGTCAGGCGCCCGTTGGCACAGATACGCAGTATTTT
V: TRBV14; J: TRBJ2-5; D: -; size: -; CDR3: CASSPTSFVVRETQYF; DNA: TGTGCCAGCAGCCCGACTAGTTTCGTGGTCCGAGAGACCCAGTACTTC
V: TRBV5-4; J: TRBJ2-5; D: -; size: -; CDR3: CASSGGLGEGEETQYF; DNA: TGTGCCAGCAGCGGGGGTTTAGGGGAAGGGGAAGAGACCCAGTACTTC
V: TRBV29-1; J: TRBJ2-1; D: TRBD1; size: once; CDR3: CSVGDRAYNEQFF; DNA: TGCAGCGTTGGGGACAGAGCGTACAATGAGCAGTTCTTC
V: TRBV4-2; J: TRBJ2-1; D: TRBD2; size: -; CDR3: CASSQDLPSGGTYNEQFF; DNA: TGTGCCAGCAGCCAAGACCTACCTAGCGGGGGGACCTACAATGAGCAGTTCTTC
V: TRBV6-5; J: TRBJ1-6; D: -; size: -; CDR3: CASSYRPLNSPLHF; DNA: TGTGCCAGCAGTTACCGGCCGCTAAATTCACCCCTCCACTTT
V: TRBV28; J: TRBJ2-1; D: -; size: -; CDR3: CASSRGQYNEQFF; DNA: TGTGCCAGCAGTCGAGGACAGTACAATGAGCAGTTCTTC
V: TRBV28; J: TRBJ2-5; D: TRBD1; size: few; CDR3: CASRMTGIQETQYF; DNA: TGTGCCAGCAGAATGACAGGGATCCAAGAGACCCAGTACTTC
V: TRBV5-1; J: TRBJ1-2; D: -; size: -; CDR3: CASSLMGVANYGYTF; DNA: TGCGCCAGCAGCTTGATGGGGGTAGCTAACTATGGCTACACCTTC
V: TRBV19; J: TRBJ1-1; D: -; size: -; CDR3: CASTYWGNPKNTEAFF; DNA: TGTGCCAGTACATACTGGGGGAATCCTAAGAACACTGAAGCTTTCTTT
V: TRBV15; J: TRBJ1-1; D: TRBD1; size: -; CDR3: CATSREGAGMNTEAFF; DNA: TGTGCCACCAGCAGGGAGGGGGCAGGGATGAACACTGAAGCTTTCTTT